A selection of T cell receptor beta chains follows, all from one sample in a study of blood T cell repertoires in COVID-19. The data were produced by immunoSEQ multiplex PCR, yet TCRdb's version contains in-frame clones alone and is incomplete. Of hundreds of thousands of clones in the sample, around 89% are singletons; the top ten hold roughly 4.3%. Input material: peripheral blood. These receptors were taken from a woman younger than 45 with acute or convalescent COVID-19. CDR3s include the opening cysteine and the closing phenylalanine or tryptophan. Size is stated for part of the rows, as once, few or many counts, or as a class when the clone is expanded.

cdr3_aa v_call clone_size j_call
CATSEAGPNSPLHF TRBV24-1 . TRBJ1-6
CATKQGGDYGYTF TRBV27 once TRBJ1-2
CASSLGPREQFF TRBV11-3 . TRBJ2-1
CASSPIPGMEETQYF TRBV7-6 . TRBJ2-5
CASQPAGWYTGELFF TRBV2 . TRBJ2-2
CASLSGGPDNTDTQYF TRBV2 . TRBJ2-3
CASSNFGGQFNSPLHF TRBV21-1 . TRBJ1-6
CSERGGCEQFF TRBV20-1 . TRBJ2-1
CASSPEGNQPQHF TRBV18 . TRBJ1-5
CASSHRGGGGGDEQYF TRBV5-1 . TRBJ2-7
CASRPGQGNTDTQYF TRBV6-5 . TRBJ2-3
CAISPVTNTEAFF TRBV10-3 . TRBJ1-1
CASSDSRGVNTEAFF TRBV6-4 . TRBJ1-1
CSVLITGTGVTDTQYF TRBV29-1 . TRBJ2-3
CASSFAAEGHDEQFF TRBV5-1 once TRBJ2-1
CASSFSGASGANVLTF TRBV18 once TRBJ2-6
CASSFGQGDGDEQYF TRBV7-9 . TRBJ2-7
CASNIPGQGYEQYF TRBV7-9 . TRBJ2-7
CASSTGVTRSSGNTIYF TRBV5-4 . TRBJ1-3
CASSLGQANGYTF TRBV6-5 . TRBJ1-2
CASSFSSGVETQYF TRBV13 . TRBJ2-5
CASSEFRADNEQFF TRBV10-1 . TRBJ2-1
CASSPLIGRDQPLHF TRBV11-2 . TRBJ1-6
CASSLGSYNEQFF TRBV7-3 . TRBJ2-1
CASSQGDYRQETQYF TRBV3-1/TRBV3-2 . TRBJ2-5
CASSGLQGAEQYF TRBV2 . TRBJ2-7
CASSPGTGHVWANVLTF TRBV6-6 . TRBJ2-6
CASSPGGSGNSPLHF TRBV18 once TRBJ1-6
CASSKVEPGVNNSNQPQHF TRBV21-1 . TRBJ1-5
CASSQYYALGGADTQYF TRBV14 . TRBJ2-3
CASSLNSYNEQFF TRBV7-3 . TRBJ2-1
CASGQGLAASTDTQYF TRBV12-5 . TRBJ2-3
CASSLRAGGGSTDTQYF TRBV5-4 . TRBJ2-3
CASSFFRLLAKNIQYF TRBV28 . TRBJ2-4
CSAARQDNTEAFF TRBV29-1 few TRBJ1-1
CASRPGGQPQHF TRBV6-5 . TRBJ1-5
CASSVRLAGTTDTQYF TRBV5-4 . TRBJ2-3
CASRSRVQPKETQYF TRBV5-6 . TRBJ2-5
CASSLTRGGAGDTQYF TRBV7-3 . TRBJ2-3
CSASRTRNQPQHF TRBV20-1 . TRBJ1-5
CASSQDPTGIREAFF TRBV4-2 few TRBJ1-1
CASSSPGYEQYF TRBV11-1 . TRBJ2-7
CAWTRVTDTQYF TRBV30 . TRBJ2-3
CASSQGGGAQETQYF TRBV3-1/TRBV3-2 . TRBJ2-5
CASSQVTGDGYTF TRBV4-1 once TRBJ1-2
CAWRAQGLGNQPQHF TRBV30 . TRBJ1-5
CASSKRDREIIYEQYF TRBV21-1 . TRBJ2-7
CASSLTGTYEQYF TRBV28 few TRBJ2-7
CASSEISGHQPQHF TRBV2 . TRBJ1-5